A selection of T cell receptor beta chains follows, all from one sample in a study of beta chain features in type 1 diabetes. Generated by immunoSEQ multiplex PCR, the TCRdb table keeps only in-frame clones and is missing some. The table lists about 270,000 clones, 11% to 15% of them singletons. The sample was naive CD4+ T cells from blood. These receptors were taken from a woman aged 40 to 49 in good health. CDR3s include the opening cysteine and the closing phenylalanine or tryptophan. Each record gives: CDR3 DNA, CDR3 protein, clone size, D gene, V gene, CDR3 length, J gene. D genes are given only for firm matches. A clone size is listed for some rows: how often the clone was seen (once, few, many), or a class if it is expanded.

CDR3 DNA: TGTGCCAGTAGTATGGGGACTAGCGGGACTAATGAGCAGTTCTTC; CDR3 protein: CASSMGTSGTNEQFF; clone size: .; D gene: TRBD2; V gene: TRBV19; CDR3 length: 15; J gene: TRBJ2-1
CDR3 DNA: TGTGCCAGCAGCGCCGGACCGGGGGGTGAAGCTTTCTTT; CDR3 protein: CASSAGPGGEAFF; clone size: .; D gene: .; V gene: TRBV6-4; CDR3 length: 13; J gene: TRBJ1-1
CDR3 DNA: TGCGCCAGCAGGGTACAGGGAATGAACACTGAAGCTTTCTTT; CDR3 protein: CASRVQGMNTEAFF; clone size: few; D gene: .; V gene: TRBV5-1; CDR3 length: 14; J gene: TRBJ1-1
CDR3 DNA: TGTGCCAGTAGTGGAAGGGGGACGGTCCACTACGAGCAGTACTTC; CDR3 protein: CASSGRGTVHYEQYF; clone size: .; D gene: .; V gene: TRBV19; CDR3 length: 15; J gene: TRBJ2-7
CDR3 DNA: TGTGCCAGTCGGTTCAGGGGAACCTATGGGTGGGAGCTGTTTTTT; CDR3 protein: CASRFRGTYGWELFF; clone size: few; D gene: .; V gene: TRBV6-5; CDR3 length: 15; J gene: TRBJ2-2
CDR3 DNA: TGTGCCAGCAGCTTCGGACAGGGTGGTTCACCCCTCCACTTT; CDR3 protein: CASSFGQGGSPLHF; clone size: .; D gene: TRBD1; V gene: TRBV7-2; CDR3 length: 14; J gene: TRBJ1-6
CDR3 DNA: TGCGCCAGCAGCCAAGAGTTTGACGGACTAGCCGGGGAGACCCAGTACTTC; CDR3 protein: CASSQEFDGLAGETQYF; clone size: .; D gene: TRBD2; V gene: TRBV4-1; CDR3 length: 17; J gene: TRBJ2-5
CDR3 DNA: TGTGCCAGCCGAATGAGCGGGTGGAACACTGAAGCTTTCTTT; CDR3 protein: CASRMSGWNTEAFF; clone size: few; D gene: .; V gene: TRBV18; CDR3 length: 14; J gene: TRBJ1-1
CDR3 DNA: TGTGCCAGCAGCTTAGGTAGCGGGGGGGCGATTACCAAAAACATTCAGTACTTC; CDR3 protein: CASSLGSGGAITKNIQYF; clone size: few; D gene: TRBD2; V gene: TRBV11-2; CDR3 length: 18; J gene: TRBJ2-4
CDR3 DNA: TGTGCCAGCAGCTCCCGTTCCAGAGGAAGCGGCTACACCTTC; CDR3 protein: CASSSRSRGSGYTF; clone size: .; D gene: .; V gene: TRBV11-2; CDR3 length: 14; J gene: TRBJ1-2
CDR3 DNA: TGTGCCAGCAGCCCTTTGGGAGGAACCTACGAGCAGTACTTC; CDR3 protein: CASSPLGGTYEQYF; clone size: .; D gene: .; V gene: TRBV7-9; CDR3 length: 14; J gene: TRBJ2-7
CDR3 DNA: TGTGCCAGCAGCTTAATCTCCGGTGTTGATACGCAGTATTTT; CDR3 protein: CASSLISGVDTQYF; clone size: .; D gene: .; V gene: TRBV7-2; CDR3 length: 14; J gene: TRBJ2-3
CDR3 DNA: TGTGCCAGCAGCTGGGGGGACAGGGGAGGGATTTCACCCCTCCACTTT; CDR3 protein: CASSWGDRGGISPLHF; clone size: .; D gene: TRBD1; V gene: TRBV5-4; CDR3 length: 16; J gene: TRBJ1-6
CDR3 DNA: TGCGCCAGCAGCCCGGACAGGGATGGGGAAAAACTGTTTTTT; CDR3 protein: CASSPDRDGEKLFF; clone size: few; D gene: TRBD1; V gene: TRBV5-1; CDR3 length: 14; J gene: TRBJ1-4
CDR3 DNA: TGTGCCAGCAGCCCCCGACAGGGGACCTTGTACTTC; CDR3 protein: CASSPRQGTLYF; clone size: .; D gene: TRBD1; V gene: TRBV27; CDR3 length: 12; J gene: TRBJ2-5
CDR3 DNA: TGTGCCAGCAGCGGACAGCCTGGAAACACCATATATTTT; CDR3 protein: CASSGQPGNTIYF; clone size: few; D gene: .; V gene: TRBV21-1; CDR3 length: 13; J gene: TRBJ1-3
CDR3 DNA: TGTGCCAGCAGTCGGGGGGACTACGAGCAGTACTTC; CDR3 protein: CASSRGDYEQYF; clone size: few; D gene: TRBD2; V gene: TRBV28; CDR3 length: 12; J gene: TRBJ2-7
CDR3 DNA: TGCGCCAGCAGTTACCGGACTAGCGGGGGGTCTAGCACAGATACGCAGTATTTT; CDR3 protein: CASSYRTSGGSSTDTQYF; clone size: .; D gene: TRBD2; V gene: TRBV5-1; CDR3 length: 18; J gene: TRBJ2-3
CDR3 DNA: TGTGCCAGCAGCCCGAGCGGGTCCCCCTACGAGCAGTACTTC; CDR3 protein: CASSPSGSPYEQYF; clone size: .; D gene: .; V gene: TRBV7-2; CDR3 length: 14; J gene: TRBJ2-7
CDR3 DNA: TGTGCCAGCACCCCGATCGCGGGGCGAAGTGGTGGCTACACCTTC; CDR3 protein: CASTPIAGRSGGYTF; clone size: few; D gene: .; V gene: TRBV27; CDR3 length: 15; J gene: TRBJ1-2
CDR3 DNA: TGTGCCAGCAGCCCTTTGGGGGGGGTGACCCAGTACTTC; CDR3 protein: CASSPLGGVTQYF; clone size: .; D gene: TRBD2; V gene: TRBV7-2; CDR3 length: 13; J gene: TRBJ2-5
CDR3 DNA: TGTGCCAGCAACAGGGACAGGGGATACAATGAGCAGTTCTTC; CDR3 protein: CASNRDRGYNEQFF; clone size: .; D gene: TRBD1; V gene: TRBV5-8; CDR3 length: 14; J gene: TRBJ2-1
CDR3 DNA: TGTGCCAGCAGCGTATCAGAGACCCAGTACTTC; CDR3 protein: CASSVSETQYF; clone size: .; D gene: .; V gene: TRBV7-2; CDR3 length: 11; J gene: TRBJ2-5
CDR3 DNA: TGTGCCAGCAGCGTAGTTGGTGCAGACACTGAAGCTTTCTTT; CDR3 protein: CASSVVGADTEAFF; clone size: few; D gene: .; V gene: TRBV9; CDR3 length: 14; J gene: TRBJ1-1
CDR3 DNA: TGTGCCAGCACAGTCGAGGGCGGAGGTGAGCAGTACTTC; CDR3 protein: CASTVEGGGEQYF; clone size: .; D gene: .; V gene: TRBV2; CDR3 length: 13; J gene: TRBJ2-7
CDR3 DNA: TGCGCCAGCAGCTTAACCGTTGGCAGGGCCGGCTACGAGCAGTACTTC; CDR3 protein: CASSLTVGRAGYEQYF; clone size: few; D gene: .; V gene: TRBV5-1; CDR3 length: 16; J gene: TRBJ2-7
CDR3 DNA: TGCGCCAGCAGCACGGACAGGCCCAATAATTCACCCCTCCACTTT; CDR3 protein: CASSTDRPNNSPLHF; clone size: .; D gene: TRBD1; V gene: TRBV5-1; CDR3 length: 15; J gene: TRBJ1-6
CDR3 DNA: TGTGCCAGCAGCTTAGGTGGCGGGAGCTCCTACGAGCAGTACTTC; CDR3 protein: CASSLGGGSSYEQYF; clone size: few; D gene: TRBD2; V gene: TRBV7-6; CDR3 length: 15; J gene: TRBJ2-7
CDR3 DNA: TGTGCCAGCAGCCAGGTCACAGTTGACGAGCAGTACTTC; CDR3 protein: CASSQVTVDEQYF; clone size: .; D gene: .; V gene: TRBV4-2; CDR3 length: 13; J gene: TRBJ2-7
CDR3 DNA: TGTGCCAGCAGCCTTACAGGGGCAACCCTATATTTT; CDR3 protein: CASSLTGATLYF; clone size: few; D gene: TRBD1; V gene: TRBV7-9; CDR3 length: 12; J gene: TRBJ1-3
CDR3 DNA: TGTGCCAGCAGCTTAGGGCCAGGGTATAATTCACCCCTCCACTTT; CDR3 protein: CASSLGPGYNSPLHF; clone size: .; D gene: .; V gene: TRBV11-2; CDR3 length: 15; J gene: TRBJ1-6
CDR3 DNA: TGTGCCAGCTCCCAGGACAGGGCTCTGGTTGGCTACACCTTC; CDR3 protein: CASSQDRALVGYTF; clone size: few; D gene: TRBD1; V gene: TRBV18; CDR3 length: 14; J gene: TRBJ1-2
CDR3 DNA: TGTGCCAGCAGCGGACAGGGGAGGAGCGAGCAGTACTTC; CDR3 protein: CASSGQGRSEQYF; clone size: few; D gene: TRBD1; V gene: TRBV6-5; CDR3 length: 13; J gene: TRBJ2-7
CDR3 DNA: TGTGCCAGTAGTTCAGGGTTGAACACTGAAGCTTTCTTT; CDR3 protein: CASSSGLNTEAFF; clone size: few; D gene: .; V gene: TRBV19; CDR3 length: 13; J gene: TRBJ1-1
CDR3 DNA: TGCGCCAGCAGCTTGGCCGGGACAGAAGAGACCCAGTACTTC; CDR3 protein: CASSLAGTEETQYF; clone size: .; D gene: TRBD1; V gene: TRBV5-1; CDR3 length: 14; J gene: TRBJ2-5
CDR3 DNA: TGTGCCAGCAGTCGACAGGGGGATCAGGCTTTCTTT; CDR3 protein: CASSRQGDQAFF; clone size: .; D gene: TRBD1; V gene: TRBV6-6; CDR3 length: 12; J gene: TRBJ1-1
CDR3 DNA: TGCGCCAGCAGCCTATCGGGGGTCTACCGAGATACGCAGTATTTT; CDR3 protein: CASSLSGVYRDTQYF; clone size: few; D gene: .; V gene: TRBV5-1; CDR3 length: 15; J gene: TRBJ2-3
CDR3 DNA: TGTGCCAGCAGTGTGTCAGGGCAAGAGACCCAGTACTTC; CDR3 protein: CASSVSGQETQYF; clone size: .; D gene: .; V gene: TRBV6-1; CDR3 length: 13; J gene: TRBJ2-5
CDR3 DNA: TGTGCCAGCAACAGAGGACAGTATAGTGGCTACACCTTC; CDR3 protein: CASNRGQYSGYTF; clone size: .; D gene: .; V gene: TRBV2; CDR3 length: 13; J gene: TRBJ1-2
CDR3 DNA: TGTGCCAGCAGCCCCGGTGGGACTCTCGTGAGCAATCAGCCCCAGCATTTT; CDR3 protein: CASSPGGTLVSNQPQHF; clone size: .; D gene: .; V gene: TRBV7-9; CDR3 length: 17; J gene: TRBJ1-5
CDR3 DNA: TGTGCCAGCAGCGTAGAGGCGGGCGCTAACTATGGCTACACCTTC; CDR3 protein: CASSVEAGANYGYTF; clone size: .; D gene: .; V gene: TRBV9; CDR3 length: 15; J gene: TRBJ1-2
CDR3 DNA: TGTGCCAGCATCCGCCCAGGCGAGCAGTACTTC; CDR3 protein: CASIRPGEQYF; clone size: .; D gene: .; V gene: TRBV2; CDR3 length: 11; J gene: TRBJ2-7